Below are 2 T cell receptor beta chains sequenced from a single sample in a study of blood T cell repertoires in COVID-19 (dated by TCRdb to 2020 to 2021). Libraries were built with the immunoSEQ multiplex PCR assay. Drawn from immuneACCESS, this table holds only the in-frame rearrangements with V and J called that TCRdb kept. Clones are partly lost; checked studies trace under half to an unresolved V gene and leave the rest unexplained. The sample records a few hundred thousand clones, 75% to 90% of which are singletons. Around 3.4% of the sample is held by the ten biggest clonotypes. The sequenced sample consisted of peripheral blood. The receptors here all came from a woman aged 18 to 35 with acute or convalescent COVID-19.

The chain carries TRBV5-1 and TRBJ2-1, with 14 bases fitting TRBD2. Germline-derived CDR1 and CDR2 are SGHRS and YFSETQ. The CDR3 runs 16 residues. V lost 3 bases and J lost 7; bases outside the gene matches: 6. The chain's CDR3 is CASSSPGLAGANEQFF. CDR3 coding DNA: TGCGCCAGCAGCTCCCCGGGACTAGCGGGAGCTAATGAGCAGTTCTTC.

J is TRBJ2-1 and V is TRBV9; 9 nucleotides match TRBD2. The germline gives CDR1 SGDLS, CDR2 YYNGEE. The CDR3 spans 14 residues. Trimming at V came to 4 bases and at J to 7 bases, leaving 6 bases not matched to a gene. DNA of the CDR3: TGTGCCAGCAGCCCCGGGACTAGCCAAAATGAGCAGTTCTTC. It is translated as CASSPGTSQNEQFF.